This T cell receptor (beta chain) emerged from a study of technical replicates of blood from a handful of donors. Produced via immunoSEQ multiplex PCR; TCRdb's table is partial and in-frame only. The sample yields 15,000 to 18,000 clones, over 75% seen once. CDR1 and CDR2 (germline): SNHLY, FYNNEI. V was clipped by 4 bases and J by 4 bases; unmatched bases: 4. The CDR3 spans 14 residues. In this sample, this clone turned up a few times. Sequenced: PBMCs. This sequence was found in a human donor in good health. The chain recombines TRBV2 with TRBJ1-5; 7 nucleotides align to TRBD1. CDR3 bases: TGTGCCAGCAGTGGAGGGACAGTTAATCAGCCCCAGCATTTT. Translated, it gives CASSGGTVNQPQHF.